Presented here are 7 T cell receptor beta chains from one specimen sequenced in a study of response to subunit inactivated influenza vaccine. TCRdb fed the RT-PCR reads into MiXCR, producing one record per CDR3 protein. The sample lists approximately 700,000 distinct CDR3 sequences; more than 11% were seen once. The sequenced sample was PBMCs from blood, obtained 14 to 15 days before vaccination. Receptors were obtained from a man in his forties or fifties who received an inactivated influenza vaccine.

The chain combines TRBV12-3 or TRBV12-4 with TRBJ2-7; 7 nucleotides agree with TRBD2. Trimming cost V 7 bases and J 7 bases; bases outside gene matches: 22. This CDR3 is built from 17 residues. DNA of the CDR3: TGTGCCAGCACCACTGGGGTTGTAGCCGGGGGGTGGGTAGAGCAGTACTTC. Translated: CASTTGVVAGGWVEQYF.

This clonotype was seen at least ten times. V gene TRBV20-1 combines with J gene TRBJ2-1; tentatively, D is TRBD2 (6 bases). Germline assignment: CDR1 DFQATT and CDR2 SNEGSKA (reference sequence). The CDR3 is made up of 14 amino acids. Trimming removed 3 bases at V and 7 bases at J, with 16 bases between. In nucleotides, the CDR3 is TGCAGTGCTAGGCTTCGCGGGACTCCGAATGAGCAGTTCTTC. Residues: CSARLRGTPNEQFF.

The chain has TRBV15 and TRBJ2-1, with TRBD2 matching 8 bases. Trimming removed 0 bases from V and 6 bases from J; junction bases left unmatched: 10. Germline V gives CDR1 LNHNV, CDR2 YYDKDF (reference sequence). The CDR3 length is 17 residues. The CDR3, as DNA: TGTGCCACCAGCAGAGATTCGAGCGGGAGCCTCACCAATGAGCAGTTCTTC. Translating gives CATSRDSSGSLTNEQFF.

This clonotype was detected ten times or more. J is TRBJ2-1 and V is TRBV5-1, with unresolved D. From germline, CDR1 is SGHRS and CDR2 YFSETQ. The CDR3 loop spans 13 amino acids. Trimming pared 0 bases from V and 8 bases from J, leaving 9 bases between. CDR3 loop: CASSLDDGYEQFF. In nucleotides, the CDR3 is TGCGCCAGCAGCTTGGACGATGGTTATGAGCAGTTCTTC.

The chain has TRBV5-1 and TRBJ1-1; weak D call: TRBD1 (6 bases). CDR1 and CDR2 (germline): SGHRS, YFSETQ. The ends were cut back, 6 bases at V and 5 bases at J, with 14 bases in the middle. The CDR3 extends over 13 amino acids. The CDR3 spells CASIGERGTEAFF. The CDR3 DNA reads TGCGCCAGCATAGGAGAAAGGGGGACTGAAGCTTTCTTT.

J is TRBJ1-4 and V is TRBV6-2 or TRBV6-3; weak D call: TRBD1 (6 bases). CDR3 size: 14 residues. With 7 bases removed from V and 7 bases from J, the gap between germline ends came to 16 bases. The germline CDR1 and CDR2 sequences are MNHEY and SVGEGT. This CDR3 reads CASTPGDRAEKLFF. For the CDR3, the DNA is TGTGCCAGCACCCCAGGGGACCGGGCTGAAAAACTGTTTTTT.

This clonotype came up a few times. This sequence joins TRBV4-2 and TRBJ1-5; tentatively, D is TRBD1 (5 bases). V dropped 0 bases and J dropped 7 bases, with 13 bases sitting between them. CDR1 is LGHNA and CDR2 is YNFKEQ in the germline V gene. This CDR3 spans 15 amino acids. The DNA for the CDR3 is TGTGCCAGCAGCCAAGATCCGGCAGGGAGACAGCCCCAGCATTTT. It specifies CASSQDPAGRQPQHF.